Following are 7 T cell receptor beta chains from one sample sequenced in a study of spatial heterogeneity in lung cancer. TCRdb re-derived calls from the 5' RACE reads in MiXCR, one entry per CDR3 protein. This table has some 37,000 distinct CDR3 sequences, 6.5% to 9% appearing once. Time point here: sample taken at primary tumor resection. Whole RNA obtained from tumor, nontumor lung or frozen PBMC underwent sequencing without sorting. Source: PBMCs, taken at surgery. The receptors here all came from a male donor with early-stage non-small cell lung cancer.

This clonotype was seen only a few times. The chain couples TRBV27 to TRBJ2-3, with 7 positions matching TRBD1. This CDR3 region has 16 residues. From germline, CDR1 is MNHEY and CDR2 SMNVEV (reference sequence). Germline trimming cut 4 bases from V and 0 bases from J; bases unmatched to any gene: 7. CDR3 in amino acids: CASSSRTGVSTDTQYF. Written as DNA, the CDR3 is TGTGCCAGCAGTTCCAGGACAGGAGTTAGCACAGATACGCAGTATTTT.

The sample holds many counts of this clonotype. DNA of the CDR3: TGCAGTGCTTTGAGGGCCAGCGGGAGAGGCAATGAGCAGTTCTTC. Translating it yields CSALRASGRGNEQFF. The chain has TRBV20-1 and TRBJ2-1; 8 bases align to TRBD2. V lost 5 bases to trimming and J lost 6 bases; unmatched junction nucleotides: 12. The germline CDR1 and CDR2 sequences are DFQATT and SNEGSKA (reference sequence). The CDR3 is 15 residues long.

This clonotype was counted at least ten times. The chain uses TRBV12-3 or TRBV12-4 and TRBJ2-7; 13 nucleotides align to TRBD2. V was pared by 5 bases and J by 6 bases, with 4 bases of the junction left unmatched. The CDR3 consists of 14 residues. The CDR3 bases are TGTGCCAGCAGTCATACTAGCGGGGGGGCCGAGCAGTACGTC. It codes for CASSHTSGGAEQYV.

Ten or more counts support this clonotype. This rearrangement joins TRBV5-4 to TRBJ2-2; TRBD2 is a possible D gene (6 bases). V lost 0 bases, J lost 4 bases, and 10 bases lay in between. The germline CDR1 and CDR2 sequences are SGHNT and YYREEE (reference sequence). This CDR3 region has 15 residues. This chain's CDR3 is CASSLGGTRTGELFF. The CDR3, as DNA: TGTGCCAGCAGCTTGGGTGGGACTCGCACCGGGGAGCTGTTTTTT. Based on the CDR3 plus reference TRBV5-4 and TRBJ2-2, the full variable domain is ETGVTQSPTHLIKTRGQQVTLRCSSQSGHNTVSWYQQALGQGPQFIFQYYREEENGRGNFPPRFSGLQFPNYSSELNVNALELDDSALYLCASSLGGTRTGELFFGEGSRLTVL.

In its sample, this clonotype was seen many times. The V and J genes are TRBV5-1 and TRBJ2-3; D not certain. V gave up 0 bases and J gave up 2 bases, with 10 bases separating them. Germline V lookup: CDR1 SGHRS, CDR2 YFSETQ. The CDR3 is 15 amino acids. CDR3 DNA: TGCGCCAGCAGCTTGGGCGGCAGTCTCACAGATACGCAGTATTTT. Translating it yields CASSLGGSLTDTQYF. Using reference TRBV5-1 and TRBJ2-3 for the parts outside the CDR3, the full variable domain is KAGVTQTPRYLIKTRGQQVTLSCSPISGHRSVSWYQQTPGQGLQFLFEYFSETQRNKGNFPGRFSGRQFSNSRSEMNVSTLELGDSALYLCASSLGGSLTDTQYFGPGTRLTVL.

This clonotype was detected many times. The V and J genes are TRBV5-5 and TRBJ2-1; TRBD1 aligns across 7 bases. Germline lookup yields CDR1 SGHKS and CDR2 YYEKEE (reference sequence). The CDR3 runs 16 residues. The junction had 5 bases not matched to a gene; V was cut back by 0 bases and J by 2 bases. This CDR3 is CASSLGQGVTYNEQFF. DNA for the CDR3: TGTGCCAGCAGCTTGGGGCAGGGGGTAACCTACAATGAGCAGTTCTTC.

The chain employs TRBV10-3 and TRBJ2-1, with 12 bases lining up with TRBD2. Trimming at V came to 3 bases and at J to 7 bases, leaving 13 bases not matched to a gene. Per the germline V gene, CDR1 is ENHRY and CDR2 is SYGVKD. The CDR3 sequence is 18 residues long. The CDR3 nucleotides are TGTGCCATCAGTGACCCTCTTTCTGGGCTAGCGGGAGGGAATGAGCAGTTCTTC. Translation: CAISDPLSGLAGGNEQFF.